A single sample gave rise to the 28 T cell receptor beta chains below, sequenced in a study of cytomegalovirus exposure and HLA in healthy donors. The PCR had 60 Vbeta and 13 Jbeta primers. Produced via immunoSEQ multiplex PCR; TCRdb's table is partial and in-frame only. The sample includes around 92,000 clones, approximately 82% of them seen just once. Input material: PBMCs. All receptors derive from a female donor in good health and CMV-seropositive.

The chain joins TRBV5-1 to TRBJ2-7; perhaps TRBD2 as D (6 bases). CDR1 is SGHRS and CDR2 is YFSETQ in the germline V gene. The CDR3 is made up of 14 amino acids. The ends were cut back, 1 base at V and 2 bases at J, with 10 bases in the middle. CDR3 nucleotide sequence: TGCGCCAGCAGCTTGCTGGGGGGAACCTACGAGCAGTACTTC. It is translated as CASSLLGGTYEQYF.

CDR3 region: CASSILRAGGPYNEQFF. As DNA, the CDR3 is TGTGCCAGTAGTATTCTACGTGCGGGGGGGCCCTACAATGAGCAGTTCTTC. The chain joins TRBV19 to TRBJ2-1, with 9 positions matching TRBD2. J was trimmed by 2 bases and V by 3 bases; bases with no gene match: 8. The CDR3 contains 17 residues. Looked up from germline, CDR1 is LNHDA and CDR2 is SQIVND (reference sequence).

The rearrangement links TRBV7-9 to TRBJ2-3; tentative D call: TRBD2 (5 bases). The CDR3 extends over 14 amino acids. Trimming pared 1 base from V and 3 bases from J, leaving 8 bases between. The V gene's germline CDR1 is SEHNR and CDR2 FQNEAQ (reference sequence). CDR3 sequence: CASSLDAGTDTQYF. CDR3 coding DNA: TGTGCCAGCAGCTTAGATGCGGGTACAGATACGCAGTATTTT.

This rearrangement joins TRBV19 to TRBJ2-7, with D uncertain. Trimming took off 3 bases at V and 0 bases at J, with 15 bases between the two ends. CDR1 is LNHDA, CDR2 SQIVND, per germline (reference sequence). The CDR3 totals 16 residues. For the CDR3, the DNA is TGTGCCAGTAGTATGGAGAACCATCCCTCCTCCTACGAGCAGTACTTC. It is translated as CASSMENHPSSYEQYF.

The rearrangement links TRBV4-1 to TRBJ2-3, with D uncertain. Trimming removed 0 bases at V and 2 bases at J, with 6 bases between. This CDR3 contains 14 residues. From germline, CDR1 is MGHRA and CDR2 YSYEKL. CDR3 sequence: CASSQEILTDTQYF. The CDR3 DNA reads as TGCGCCAGCAGCCAAGAGATACTCACAGATACGCAGTATTTT.

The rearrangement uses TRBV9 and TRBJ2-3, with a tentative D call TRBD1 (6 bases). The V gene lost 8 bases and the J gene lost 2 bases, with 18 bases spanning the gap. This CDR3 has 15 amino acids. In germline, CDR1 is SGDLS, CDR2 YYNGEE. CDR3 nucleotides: TGTGCCAGTCCCACTAGGGGGATTCACACAGATACGCAGTATTTT. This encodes CASPTRGIHTDTQYF.

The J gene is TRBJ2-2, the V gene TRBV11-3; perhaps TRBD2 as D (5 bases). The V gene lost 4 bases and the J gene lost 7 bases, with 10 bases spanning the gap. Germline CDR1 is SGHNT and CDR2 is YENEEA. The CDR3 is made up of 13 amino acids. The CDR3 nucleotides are TGTGCCAGCAGCTCGGGGTTAAGCGGGGAGCTGTTTTTT. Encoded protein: CASSSGLSGELFF.

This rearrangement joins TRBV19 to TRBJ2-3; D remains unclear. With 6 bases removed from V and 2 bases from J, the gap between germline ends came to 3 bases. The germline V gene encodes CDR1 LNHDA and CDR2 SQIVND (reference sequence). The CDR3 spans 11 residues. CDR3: CASSYTDTQYF. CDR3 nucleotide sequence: TGTGCCAGTAGCTACACAGATACGCAGTATTTT.

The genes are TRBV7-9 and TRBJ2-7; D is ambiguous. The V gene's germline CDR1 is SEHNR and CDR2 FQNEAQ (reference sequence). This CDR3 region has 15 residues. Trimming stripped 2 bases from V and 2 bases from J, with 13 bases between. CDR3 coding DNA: TGTGCCAGCAGCTTATCCCCCGAGAGGACCTACGAGCAGTACTTC. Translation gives CASSLSPERTYEQYF.

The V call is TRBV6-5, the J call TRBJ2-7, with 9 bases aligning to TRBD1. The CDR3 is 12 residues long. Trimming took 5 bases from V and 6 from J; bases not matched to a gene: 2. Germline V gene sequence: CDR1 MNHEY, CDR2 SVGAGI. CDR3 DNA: TGTGCCAGCAGTCGACAGGGGGGCGAGCAGTACTTC. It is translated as CASSRQGGEQYF.

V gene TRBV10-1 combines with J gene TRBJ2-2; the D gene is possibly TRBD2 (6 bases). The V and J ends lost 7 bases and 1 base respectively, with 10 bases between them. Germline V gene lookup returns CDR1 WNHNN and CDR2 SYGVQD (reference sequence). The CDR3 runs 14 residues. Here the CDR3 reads CASKAGRNTGELFF. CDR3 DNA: TGCGCCAGCAAGGCGGGGCGGAACACCGGGGAGCTGTTTTTT.

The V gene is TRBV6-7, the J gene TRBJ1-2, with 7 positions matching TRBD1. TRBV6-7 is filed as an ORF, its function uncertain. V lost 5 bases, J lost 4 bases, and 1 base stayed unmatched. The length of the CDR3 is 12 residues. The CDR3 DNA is TGTGCCAGCAGTCACAGGGGCTATGGCTACACCTTC. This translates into CASSHRGYGYTF.

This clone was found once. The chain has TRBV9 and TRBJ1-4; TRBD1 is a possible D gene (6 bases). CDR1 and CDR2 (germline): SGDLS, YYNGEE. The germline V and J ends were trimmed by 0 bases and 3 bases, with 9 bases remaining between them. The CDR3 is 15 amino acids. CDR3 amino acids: CASSVDREPNEKLFF. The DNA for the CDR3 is TGTGCCAGCAGCGTAGACAGGGAACCTAATGAAAAACTGTTTTTT. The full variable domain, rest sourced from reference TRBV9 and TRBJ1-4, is DSGVTQTPKHLITATGQRVTLRCSPRSGDLSVYWYQQSLDQGLQFLIQYYNGEERAKGNILERFSAQQFPDLHSELNLSSLELGDSALYFCASSVDREPNEKLFFGSGTQLSVL.

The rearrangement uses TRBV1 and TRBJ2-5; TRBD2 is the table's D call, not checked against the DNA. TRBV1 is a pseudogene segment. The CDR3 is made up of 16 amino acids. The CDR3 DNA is TGCACCAGCAGCCAAGAAGATCCTAGCGGGAGAGAGACCCAGTACTTC. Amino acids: CTSSQEDPSGRETQYF.

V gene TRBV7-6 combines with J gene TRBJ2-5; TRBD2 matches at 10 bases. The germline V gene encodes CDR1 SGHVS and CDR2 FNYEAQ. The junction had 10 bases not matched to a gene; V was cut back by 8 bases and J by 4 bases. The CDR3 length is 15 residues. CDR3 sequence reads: CASLSRLAGVETQYF. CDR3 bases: TGTGCCAGCCTGTCGCGGCTAGCGGGAGTAGAGACCCAGTACTTC.

The CDR3 region is CASTKDQGWDYGYTF. Written as DNA, the CDR3 is TGTGCCAGCACTAAGGATCAGGGCTGGGACTATGGCTACACCTTC. The chain combines TRBV6-6 with TRBJ1-2; tentatively, D is TRBD1 (5 bases). CDR3 length: 15 residues. V lost 7 bases and J 3 bases, leaving 18 bases between the germline ends. CDR1 MNHNY and CDR2 SVGAGI come from the germline V gene (reference sequence).

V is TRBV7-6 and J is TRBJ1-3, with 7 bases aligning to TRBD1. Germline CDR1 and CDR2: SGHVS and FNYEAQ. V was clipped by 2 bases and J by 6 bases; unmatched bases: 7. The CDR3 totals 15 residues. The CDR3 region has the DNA TGTGCCAGCAGCTTAAGGGCAGGGGGACTAAACACCATATATTTT. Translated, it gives CASSLRAGGLNTIYF.

The CDR3 bases are TGTGCCATCAGTGAACAGGGCAATAACTATGGCTACACCTTC. It yields the protein CAISEQGNNYGYTF. This chain uses TRBV10-3 with TRBJ1-2, with a possible D match to TRBD1 (6 bases). The V and J ends lost 3 bases and 1 base respectively, with 9 bases between them. Germline V gives CDR1 ENHRY, CDR2 SYGVKD. This CDR3 has 14 amino acids.

CDR3 DNA sequence: TGTGCCAGTAGATGGACAGGGATGGGCTCCTATAATTCACCCCTCCACTTT. Amino acids: CASRWTGMGSYNSPLHF. The J gene is TRBJ1-6, the V gene TRBV19; 8 bases map to TRBD1. Germline V lookup: CDR1 LNHDA, CDR2 SQIVND (reference sequence). V was pared by 6 bases and J by 0 bases, with 7 bases of the junction left unmatched. The CDR3 extends over 17 amino acids.

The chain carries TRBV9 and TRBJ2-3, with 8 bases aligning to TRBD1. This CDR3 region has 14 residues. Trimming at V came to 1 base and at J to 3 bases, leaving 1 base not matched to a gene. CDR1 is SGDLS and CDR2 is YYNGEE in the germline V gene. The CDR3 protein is CASSVRQGTDTQYF. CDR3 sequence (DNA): TGTGCCAGCAGCGTAAGACAGGGGACAGATACGCAGTATTTT.

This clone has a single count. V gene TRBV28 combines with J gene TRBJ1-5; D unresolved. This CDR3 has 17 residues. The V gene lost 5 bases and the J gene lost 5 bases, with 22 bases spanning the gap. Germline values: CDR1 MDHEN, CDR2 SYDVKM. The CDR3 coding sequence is TGTGCCAGCAGTGTCCGAGAGGCTCCGGTCTTCCATCAGCCCCAGCATTTT. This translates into CASSVREAPVFHQPQHF.

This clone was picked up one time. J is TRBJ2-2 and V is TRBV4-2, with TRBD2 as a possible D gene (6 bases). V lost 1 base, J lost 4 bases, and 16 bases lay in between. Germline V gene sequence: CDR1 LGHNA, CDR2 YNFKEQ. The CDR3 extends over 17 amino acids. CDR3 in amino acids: CASSQGEVGPITGELFF. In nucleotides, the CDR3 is TGTGCCAGCAGCCAAGGGGAGGTAGGACCTATCACCGGGGAGCTGTTTTTT.

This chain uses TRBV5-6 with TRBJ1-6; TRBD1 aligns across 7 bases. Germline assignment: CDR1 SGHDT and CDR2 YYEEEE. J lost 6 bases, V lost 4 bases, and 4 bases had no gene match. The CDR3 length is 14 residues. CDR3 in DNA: TGTGCCAGCAGCCGGGACAGTCGTAATTCACCCCTCCACTTT. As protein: CASSRDSRNSPLHF.

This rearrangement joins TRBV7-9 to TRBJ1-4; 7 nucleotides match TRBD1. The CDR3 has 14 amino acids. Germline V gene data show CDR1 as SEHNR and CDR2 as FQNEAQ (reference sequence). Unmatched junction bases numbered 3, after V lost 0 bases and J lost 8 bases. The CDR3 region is CASSLAGTVEKLFF. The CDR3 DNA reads TGTGCCAGCAGCTTAGCGGGGACAGTCGAAAAACTGTTTTTT. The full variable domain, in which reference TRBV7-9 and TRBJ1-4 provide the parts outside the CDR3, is DTGVSQNPRHKITKRGQNVTFRCDPISEHNRLYWYRQTLGQGPEFLTYFQNEAQLEKSRLLSDRFSAERPKGSFSTLEIQRTEQGDSAMYLCASSLAGTVEKLFFGSGTQLSVL.

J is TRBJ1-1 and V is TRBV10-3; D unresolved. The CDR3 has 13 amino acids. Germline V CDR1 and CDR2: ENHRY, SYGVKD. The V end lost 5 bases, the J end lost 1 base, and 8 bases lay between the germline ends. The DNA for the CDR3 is TGTGCCATCAGTACTGCCGCGAACACTGAAGCTTTCTTT. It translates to CAISTAANTEAFF.

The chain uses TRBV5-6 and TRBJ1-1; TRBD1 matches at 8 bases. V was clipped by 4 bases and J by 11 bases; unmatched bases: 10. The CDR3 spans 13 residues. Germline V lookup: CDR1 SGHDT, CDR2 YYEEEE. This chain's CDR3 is CASSKNRGTSAFF. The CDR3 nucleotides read TGTGCCAGCAGCAAAAACAGGGGGACTTCGGCTTTCTTT.

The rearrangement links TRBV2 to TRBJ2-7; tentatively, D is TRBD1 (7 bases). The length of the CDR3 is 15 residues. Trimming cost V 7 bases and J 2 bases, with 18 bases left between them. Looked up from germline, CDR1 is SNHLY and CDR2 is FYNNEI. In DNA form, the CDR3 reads TGTGCCAGCAAAGGTCCGGGGGACAGACCCTACGAGCAGTACTTC. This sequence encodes CASKGPGDRPYEQYF.

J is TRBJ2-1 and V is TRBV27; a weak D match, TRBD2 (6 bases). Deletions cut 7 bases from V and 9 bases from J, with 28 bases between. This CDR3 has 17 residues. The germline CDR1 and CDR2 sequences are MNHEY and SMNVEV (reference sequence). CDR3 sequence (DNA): TGTGCCAGCACAACTGGCTTCGGGAGCCTCCGGGATGGTGAGCAGTTCTTC. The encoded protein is CASTTGFGSLRDGEQFF.